This is a list of T cell receptor beta chains from one sample in a study of cytomegalovirus exposure and HLA in healthy donors. The method was immunoSEQ multiplex PCR; TCRdb's version includes in-frame clones alone and lacks a portion of them. The sample yields roughly 180,000 clones, approximately 86% seen once. Material: PBMCs. These receptors all stem from a man aged 25-45 years in good health and CMV-seropositive. The CDR3 runs from the conserved cysteine through the conserved F or W. D genes are given only for firm matches. Only some rows state a clone size, as once, few, many or a class for expanded clones.

size: .
J: TRBJ2-2
D: .
V: TRBV6-5
CDR3: CASNLALNTGELFF
DNA: TGTGCCAGCAATTTAGCGCTGAACACCGGGGAGCTGTTTTTT

size: .
J: TRBJ2-7
D: TRBD1
V: TRBV29-1
CDR3: CSVEFSQGFLYEQYF
DNA: TGCAGCGTTGAATTTTCACAGGGGTTTCTCTACGAGCAGTACTTC

size: .
J: TRBJ2-1
D: TRBD1
V: TRBV5-1
CDR3: CASSTRGTGGAVSYNEQFF
DNA: TGCGCCAGCAGCACCAGGGGGACAGGGGGCGCGGTGTCCTACAATGAGCAGTTCTTC

size: few
J: TRBJ1-2
D: .
V: TRBV14
CDR3: CASTDSLHYGYTF
DNA: TGTGCCAGCACGGACAGCCTCCACTATGGCTACACCTTC

size: .
J: TRBJ2-7
D: .
V: TRBV18
CDR3: CASSPQLSYEQYF
DNA: TGTGCCAGCTCACCTCAACTCTCCTACGAGCAGTACTTC

size: .
J: TRBJ1-2
D: .
V: TRBV5-4
CDR3: CASSGRDGGMGEYGYTF
DNA: TGTGCCAGCAGCGGCCGGGACGGAGGGATGGGGGAGTATGGCTACACCTTC

size: .
J: TRBJ2-7
D: .
V: TRBV20-1
CDR3: CSARGPYEQYF
DNA: TGCAGTGCTAGAGGCCCCTACGAGCAGTACTTC

size: .
J: TRBJ2-2
D: TRBD1
V: TRBV6-5
CDR3: CASSYPDRVGAGELFF
DNA: TGTGCCAGCAGTTACCCGGACAGGGTCGGGGCCGGGGAGCTGTTTTTT

size: .
J: TRBJ2-3
D: .
V: TRBV5-4
CDR3: CASSFPGGTDTQYF
DNA: TGTGCCAGCAGCTTTCCTGGGGGCACAGATACGCAGTATTTT

size: .
J: TRBJ1-2
D: TRBD1
V: TRBV9
CDR3: CASSVGGTGDGYTF
DNA: TGTGCCAGCAGCGTAGGGGGGACAGGGGATGGCTACACCTTC

size: .
J: TRBJ2-3
D: .
V: TRBV5-6
CDR3: CASSLYTTGDTQYF
DNA: TGTGCCAGCAGCTTGTATACGACCGGAGATACGCAGTATTTT

size: .
J: TRBJ2-7
D: TRBD1
V: TRBV5-1
CDR3: CASSLVTGTGDEQYF
DNA: TGCGCCAGCAGCTTGGTCACCGGGACAGGGGACGAGCAGTACTTC

size: .
J: TRBJ2-5
D: TRBD1
V: TRBV6-6
CDR3: CASSRFTGGQETQYF
DNA: TGTGCCAGCAGTCGATTTACAGGGGGCCAAGAGACCCAGTACTTC

size: .
J: TRBJ1-4
D: .
V: TRBV23-1
CDR3: CRRDDEKLFF
DNA: TGCCGGCGGGATGATGAAAAACTGTTTTTT

size: .
J: TRBJ2-2
D: TRBD2
V: TRBV7-3
CDR3: CASSFRTSGYTGELFF
DNA: TGTGCCAGCAGCTTTAGGACTAGCGGTTACACCGGGGAGCTGTTTTTT

size: .
J: TRBJ2-7
D: .
V: TRBV27
CDR3: CASSFGQSYEQYF
DNA: TGTGCCAGCAGTTTCGGACAGTCCTACGAGCAGTACTTC

size: few
J: TRBJ1-2
D: .
V: TRBV11-3
CDR3: CASSLGGSHYGYTF
DNA: TGTGCCAGCAGCTTGGGCGGGTCCCACTATGGCTACACCTTC

size: .
J: TRBJ2-3
D: .
V: TRBV7-6
CDR3: CASSLVQGLRGTQYF
DNA: TGTGCCAGCAGCTTAGTCCAGGGGCTCCGGGGTACGCAGTATTTT

size: .
J: TRBJ1-6
D: .
V: TRBV2
CDR3: CASSVSISPNNSPLHF
DNA: TGTGCCAGCAGTGTGTCCATAAGTCCCAATAATTCACCCCTCCACTTT

size: .
J: TRBJ1-1
D: .
V: TRBV29-1
CDR3: CSVESGTEAFF
DNA: TGCAGCGTTGAGTCAGGGACTGAAGCTTTCTTT

size: .
J: TRBJ1-6
D: .
V: TRBV6-5
CDR3: CASSYVQPNSPLHF
DNA: TGTGCCAGCAGTTACGTACAGCCAAATTCACCCCTCCACTTT

size: .
J: TRBJ2-1
D: TRBD1
V: TRBV5-1
CDR3: CASSQGQTYNEQFF
DNA: TGCGCCAGCAGCCAGGGACAGACCTACAATGAGCAGTTCTTC

size: .
J: TRBJ2-1
D: TRBD2
V: TRBV11-2
CDR3: CASSARGGSGGRSYNEQFF
DNA: TGTGCCAGCAGCGCCCGAGGTGGTAGCGGGGGGAGGTCCTACAATGAGCAGTTCTTC

size: .
J: TRBJ2-7
D: TRBD1
V: TRBV2
CDR3: CASSGADRGRGGNSYEQYF
DNA: TGTGCCAGCAGTGGGGCGGACAGGGGCCGCGGCGGTAACTCCTACGAGCAGTACTTC

size: .
J: TRBJ2-7
D: TRBD1
V: TRBV11-3
CDR3: CASSPPTGQATYEQYF
DNA: TGTGCCAGCAGCCCTCCGACTGGACAGGCTACCTACGAGCAGTACTTC

size: .
J: TRBJ1-2
D: TRBD1
V: TRBV9
CDR3: CASSTRTGGYYGYTF
DNA: TGTGCCAGCAGCACCCGGACAGGGGGCTACTATGGCTACACCTTC

size: .
J: TRBJ1-6
D: .
V: TRBV18
CDR3: CASSPSGTHYLHF
DNA: TGTGCCAGCTCACCCTCCGGGACCCACTACCTCCACTTT

size: .
J: TRBJ1-1
D: .
V: TRBV5-4
CDR3: CASSLNSGASAFF
DNA: TGTGCCAGCAGCCTAAACTCAGGGGCTTCGGCTTTCTTT

size: .
J: TRBJ1-1
D: .
V: TRBV5-1
CDR3: CASSHSQRNTEAFF
DNA: TGCGCCAGCAGCCACTCACAGCGGAACACTGAAGCTTTCTTT

size: .
J: TRBJ2-5
D: .
V: TRBV11-2
CDR3: CASSKSAGQETQYF
DNA: TGTGCCAGCAGCAAATCGGCGGGTCAAGAGACCCAGTACTTC

size: once
J: TRBJ1-1
D: .
V: TRBV5-6
CDR3: CASSPLGAAPLTEAFF
DNA: TGTGCCAGCAGCCCCCTCGGGGCAGCGCCTCTAACTGAAGCTTTCTTT

size: .
J: TRBJ1-1
D: TRBD1
V: TRBV6-5
CDR3: CASKRQGRTTEAFF
DNA: TGTGCCAGCAAAAGACAGGGAAGAACCACTGAAGCTTTCTTT

size: .
J: TRBJ1-4
D: TRBD1
V: TRBV4-3
CDR3: CASSQVGTDYSVNEKLFF
DNA: TGCGCCAGCAGCCAAGTTGGGACAGACTATTCGGTTAATGAAAAACTGTTTTTT

size: .
J: TRBJ1-1
D: .
V: TRBV27
CDR3: CASSLIPGRPEAFF
DNA: TGTGCCAGCAGTTTAATCCCGGGACGGCCTGAAGCCTTCTTT

size: few
J: TRBJ2-2
D: .
V: TRBV5-1
CDR3: CASSLGQRPGELFF
DNA: TGCGCCAGCAGCTTGGGGCAGCGTCCCGGGGAGCTGTTTTTT

size: .
J: TRBJ2-2
D: .
V: TRBV5-3
CDR3: CARSSDSHCANTGELFF
DNA: TGTGCCAGAAGCTCGGACAGTCATTGCGCGAACACCGGGGAGCTGTTTTTT

size: .
J: TRBJ2-7
D: TRBD1
V: TRBV13
CDR3: CASSPSGQGPYEQYF
DNA: TGTGCCAGCAGCCCGTCGGGACAGGGACCCTACGAGCAGTACTTC

size: .
J: TRBJ1-2
D: TRBD1
V: TRBV6-5
CDR3: CASSYSIEDRGYTF
DNA: TGTGCCAGCAGTTACTCGATAGAGGACAGGGGCTACACCTTC

size: .
J: TRBJ2-1
D: TRBD2
V: TRBV9
CDR3: CASSAPGGEQFF
DNA: TGTGCCAGCAGCGCCCCGGGGGGGGAGCAGTTCTTC

size: few
J: TRBJ2-3
D: .
V: TRBV9
CDR3: CASSVEGGSTDTQYF
DNA: TGTGCCAGCAGCGTAGAGGGGGGTAGCACAGATACGCAGTATTTT

size: .
J: TRBJ2-7
D: .
V: TRBV19
CDR3: CATTDSDYEQYF
DNA: TGTGCCACTACGGATTCGGATTACGAGCAGTACTTC

size: .
J: TRBJ2-7
D: TRBD1
V: TRBV28
CDR3: CASSSIPSDRTRWQYF
DNA: TGTGCCAGCAGTTCCATCCCCTCGGACAGGACTCGATGGCAGTACTTC

size: .
J: TRBJ2-7
D: .
V: TRBV6-1
CDR3: CASSEGAVLYEQYF
DNA: TGTGCCAGCAGTGAAGGGGCAGTTCTCTACGAGCAGTACTTC

size: .
J: TRBJ2-1
D: TRBD2
V: TRBV15
CDR3: CATSRKGTTRTHGPEFF
DNA: TGTGCCACCAGCAGGAAGGGGACTACCCGAACCCACGGGCCGGAGTTCTTC

size: .
J: TRBJ1-1
D: .
V: TRBV30
CDR3: CAWSVGHANTEAFF
DNA: TGTGCCTGGAGTGTAGGACACGCGAACACTGAAGCTTTCTTT

size: .
J: TRBJ2-1
D: TRBD1
V: TRBV7-3
CDR3: CASSLMGQANNEQFF
DNA: TGTGCCAGCAGCTTAATGGGACAGGCCAACAATGAGCAGTTCTTC

size: .
J: TRBJ2-1
D: .
V: TRBV27
CDR3: CASSFGGGTYNEQFF
DNA: TGTGCCAGCAGCTTTGGAGGGGGGACCTACAATGAGCAGTTCTTC

size: .
J: TRBJ1-2
D: TRBD1
V: TRBV19
CDR3: CASSIDRDRYYYGYTF
DNA: TGTGCCAGTAGTATAGACCGGGACAGATATTACTATGGCTACACCTTC